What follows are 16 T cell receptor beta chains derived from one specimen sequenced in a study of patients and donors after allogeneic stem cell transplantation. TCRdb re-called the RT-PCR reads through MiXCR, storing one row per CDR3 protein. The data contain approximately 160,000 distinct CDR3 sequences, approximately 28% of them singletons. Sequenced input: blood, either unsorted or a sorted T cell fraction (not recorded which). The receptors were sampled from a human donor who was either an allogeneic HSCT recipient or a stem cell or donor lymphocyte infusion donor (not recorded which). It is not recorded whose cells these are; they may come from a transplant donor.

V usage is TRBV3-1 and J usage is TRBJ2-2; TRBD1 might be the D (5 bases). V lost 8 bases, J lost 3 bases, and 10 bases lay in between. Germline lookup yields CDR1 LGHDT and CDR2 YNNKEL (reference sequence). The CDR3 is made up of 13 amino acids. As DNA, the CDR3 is TGTGCCAGCCTCGAAGGGGACACCGGGGAGCTGTTTTTT. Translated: CASLEGDTGELFF.

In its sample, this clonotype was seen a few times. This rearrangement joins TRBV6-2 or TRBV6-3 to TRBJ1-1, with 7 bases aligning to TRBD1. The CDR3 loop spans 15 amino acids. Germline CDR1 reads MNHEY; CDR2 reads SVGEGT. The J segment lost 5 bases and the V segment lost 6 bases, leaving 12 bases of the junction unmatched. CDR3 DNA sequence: TGTGCCAGCAGACGCCACAGGGGAGCGGGGACTGAAGCTTTCTTT. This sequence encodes CASRRHRGAGTEAFF.

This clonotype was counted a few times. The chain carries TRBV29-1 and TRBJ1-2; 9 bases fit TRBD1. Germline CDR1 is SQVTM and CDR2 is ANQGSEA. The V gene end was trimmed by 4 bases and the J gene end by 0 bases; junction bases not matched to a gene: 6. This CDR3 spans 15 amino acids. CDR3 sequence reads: CSVGDRAPSNYGYTF. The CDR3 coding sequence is TGCAGCGTTGGGGACAGGGCCCCCTCTAACTATGGCTACACCTTC.

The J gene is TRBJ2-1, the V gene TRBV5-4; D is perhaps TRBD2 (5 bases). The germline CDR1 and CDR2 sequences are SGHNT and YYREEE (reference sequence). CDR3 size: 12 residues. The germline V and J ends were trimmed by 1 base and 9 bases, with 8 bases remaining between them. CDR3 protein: CASSLPGTEQFF. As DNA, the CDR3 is TGTGCCAGCAGCTTGCCGGGAACTGAGCAGTTCTTC.

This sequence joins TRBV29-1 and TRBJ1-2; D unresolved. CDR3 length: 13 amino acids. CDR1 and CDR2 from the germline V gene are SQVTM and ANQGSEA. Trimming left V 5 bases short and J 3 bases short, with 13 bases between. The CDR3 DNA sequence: TGCAGCGTTAGGGCCCAGCGAGACTATGGCTACACCTTC. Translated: CSVRAQRDYGYTF.

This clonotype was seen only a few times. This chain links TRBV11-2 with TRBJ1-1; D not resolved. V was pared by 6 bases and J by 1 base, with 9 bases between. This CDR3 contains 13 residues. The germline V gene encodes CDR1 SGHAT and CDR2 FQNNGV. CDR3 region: CASRPPGNTEAFF. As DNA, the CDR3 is TGTGCCAGCAGACCCCCAGGGAACACTGAAGCTTTCTTT.

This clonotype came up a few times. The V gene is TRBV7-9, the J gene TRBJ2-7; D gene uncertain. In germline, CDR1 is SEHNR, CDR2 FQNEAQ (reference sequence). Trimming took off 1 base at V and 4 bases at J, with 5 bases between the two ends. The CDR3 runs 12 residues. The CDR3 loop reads CASSLGWYEQYF. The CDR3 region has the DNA TGTGCCAGCAGCTTAGGGTGGTACGAGCAGTACTTC.

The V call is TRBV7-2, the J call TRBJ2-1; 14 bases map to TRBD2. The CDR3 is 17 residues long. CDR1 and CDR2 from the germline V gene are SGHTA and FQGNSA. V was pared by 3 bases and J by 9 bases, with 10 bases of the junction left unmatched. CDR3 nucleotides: TGTGCCAGCAGCTTTTTTCCGGGACTAGCGGGAGATAGTGAGCAGTTCTTC. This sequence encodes CASSFFPGLAGDSEQFF.

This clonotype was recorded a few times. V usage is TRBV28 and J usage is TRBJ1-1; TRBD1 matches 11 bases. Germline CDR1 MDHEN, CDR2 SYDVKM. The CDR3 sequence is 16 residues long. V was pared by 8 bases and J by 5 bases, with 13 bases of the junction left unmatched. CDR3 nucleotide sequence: TGTGCCAGCGCGTCTGGACAGGGGGCGGGTGAAACTGAAGCTTTCTTT. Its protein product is CASASGQGAGETEAFF.

The CDR3 region is CASRVTSGTDTQYF. The DNA of the CDR3 is TGTGCCAGCAGGGTGACTAGTGGCACAGATACGCAGTATTTT. The chain employs TRBV6-2 or TRBV6-3 and TRBJ2-3; D is perhaps TRBD2 (6 bases). V dropped 6 bases and J dropped 1 base, with 11 bases sitting between them. Per germline, CDR1 MNHEY and CDR2 SVGEGT. The CDR3 consists of 14 residues.

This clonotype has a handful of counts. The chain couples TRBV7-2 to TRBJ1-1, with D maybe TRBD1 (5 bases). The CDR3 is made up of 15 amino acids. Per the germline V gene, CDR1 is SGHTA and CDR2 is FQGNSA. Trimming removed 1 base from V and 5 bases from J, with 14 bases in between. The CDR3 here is CASSLDVGERTEAFF. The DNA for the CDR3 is TGTGCCAGCAGCTTAGATGTGGGGGAGAGGACTGAAGCTTTCTTT.

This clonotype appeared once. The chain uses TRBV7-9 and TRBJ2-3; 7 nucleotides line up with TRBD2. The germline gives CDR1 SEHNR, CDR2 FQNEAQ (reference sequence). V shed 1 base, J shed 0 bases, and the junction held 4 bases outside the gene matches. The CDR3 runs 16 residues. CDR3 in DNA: TGTGCCAGCAGCTTAGGATGGCGGGAGAGCACAGATACGCAGTATTTT. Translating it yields CASSLGWRESTDTQYF.

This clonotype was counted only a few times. CDR3 region: CASSPQLESYEQYF. DNA of the CDR3: TGTGCCAGCTCACCCCAACTAGAGTCCTACGAGCAGTACTTC. The chain has TRBV18 and TRBJ2-7; tentatively, D is TRBD2 (5 bases). The V gene's germline CDR1 is KGHSH and CDR2 LQKENI. The V and J ends lost 3 bases and 1 base respectively, with 10 bases between them. This CDR3 is 14 amino acids long.

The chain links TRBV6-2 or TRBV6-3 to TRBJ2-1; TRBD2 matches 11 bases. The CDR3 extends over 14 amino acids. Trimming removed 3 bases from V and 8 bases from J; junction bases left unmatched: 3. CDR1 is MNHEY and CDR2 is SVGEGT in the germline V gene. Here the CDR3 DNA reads TGTGCCAGCAGTTATGTACTAGCGGGAGATGAGCAGTTCTTC. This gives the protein CASSYVLAGDEQFF.

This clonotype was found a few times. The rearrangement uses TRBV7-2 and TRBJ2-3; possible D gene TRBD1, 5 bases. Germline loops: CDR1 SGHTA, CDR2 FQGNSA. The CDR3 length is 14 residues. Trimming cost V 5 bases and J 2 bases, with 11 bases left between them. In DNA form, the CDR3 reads TGTGCCAGCAGCGCAGGGCTATCCACAGATACGCAGTATTTT. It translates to CASSAGLSTDTQYF.

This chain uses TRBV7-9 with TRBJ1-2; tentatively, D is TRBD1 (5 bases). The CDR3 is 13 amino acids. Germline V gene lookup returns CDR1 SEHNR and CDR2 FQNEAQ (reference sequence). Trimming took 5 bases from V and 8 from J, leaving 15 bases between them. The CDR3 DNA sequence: TGTGCCAGCAGCCCCGTGGGGGGTGAAGGCTACACCTTC. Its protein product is CASSPVGGEGYTF.